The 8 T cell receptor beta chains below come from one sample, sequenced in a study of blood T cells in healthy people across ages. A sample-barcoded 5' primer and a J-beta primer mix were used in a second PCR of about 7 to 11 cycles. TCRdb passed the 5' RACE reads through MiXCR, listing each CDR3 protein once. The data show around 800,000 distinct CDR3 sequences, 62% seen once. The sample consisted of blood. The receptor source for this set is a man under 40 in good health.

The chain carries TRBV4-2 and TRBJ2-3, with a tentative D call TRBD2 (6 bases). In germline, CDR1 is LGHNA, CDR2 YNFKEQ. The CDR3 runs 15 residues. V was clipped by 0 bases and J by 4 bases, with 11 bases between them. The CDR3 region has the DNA TGTGCCAGCAGCCAAGATCGCAAGCGGGCAGATACGCAGTATTTT. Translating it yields CASSQDRKRADTQYF.

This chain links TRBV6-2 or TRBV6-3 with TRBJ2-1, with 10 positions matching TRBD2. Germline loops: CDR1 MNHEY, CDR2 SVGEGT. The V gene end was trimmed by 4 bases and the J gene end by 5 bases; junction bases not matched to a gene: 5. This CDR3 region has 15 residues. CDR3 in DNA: TGTGCCAGCAGTTTAACGGGACTAGCGAACAATGAGCAGTTCTTC. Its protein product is CASSLTGLANNEQFF.

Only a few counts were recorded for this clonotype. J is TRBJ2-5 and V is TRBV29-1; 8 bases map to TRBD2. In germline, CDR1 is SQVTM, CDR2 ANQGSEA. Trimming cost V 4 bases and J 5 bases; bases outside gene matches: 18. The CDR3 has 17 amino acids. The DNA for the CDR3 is TGCAGCGTTGTGAGGGACCGAGCGGGGGTCACGGCGGAGACCCAGTACTTC. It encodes CSVVRDRAGVTAETQYF.

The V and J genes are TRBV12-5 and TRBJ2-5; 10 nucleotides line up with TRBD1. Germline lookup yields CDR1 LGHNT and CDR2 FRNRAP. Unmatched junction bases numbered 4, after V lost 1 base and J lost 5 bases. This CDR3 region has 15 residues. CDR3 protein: CASGLGTGGDETQYF. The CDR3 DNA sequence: TGTGCTAGTGGTTTGGGGACAGGGGGGGACGAGACCCAGTACTTC.

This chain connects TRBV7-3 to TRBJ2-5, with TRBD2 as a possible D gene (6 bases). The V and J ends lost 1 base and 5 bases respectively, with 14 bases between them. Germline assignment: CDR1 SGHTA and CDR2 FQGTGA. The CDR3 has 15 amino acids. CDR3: CASSLNWGVGETQYF. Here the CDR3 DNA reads TGTGCCAGCAGCTTAAATTGGGGGGTCGGGGAGACCCAGTACTTC.

Here the CDR3 reads CSVEIQGHEQYF. In DNA form, the CDR3 reads TGCAGCGTTGAAATACAGGGGCACGAGCAGTACTTC. The chain has TRBV29-1 and TRBJ2-7; 7 nucleotides match TRBD1. This CDR3 is 12 amino acids long. V lost 2 bases to trimming and J lost 5 bases; unmatched junction nucleotides: 3. The germline V gene encodes CDR1 SQVTM and CDR2 ANQGSEA.

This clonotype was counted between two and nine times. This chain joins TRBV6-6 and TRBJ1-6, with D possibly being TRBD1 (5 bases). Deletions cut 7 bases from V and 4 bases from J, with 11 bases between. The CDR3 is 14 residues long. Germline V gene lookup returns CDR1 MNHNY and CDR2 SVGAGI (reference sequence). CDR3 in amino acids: CASNAGLYNSPLHF. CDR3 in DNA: TGTGCCAGCAACGCAGGGCTTTATAATTCACCCCTCCACTTT.

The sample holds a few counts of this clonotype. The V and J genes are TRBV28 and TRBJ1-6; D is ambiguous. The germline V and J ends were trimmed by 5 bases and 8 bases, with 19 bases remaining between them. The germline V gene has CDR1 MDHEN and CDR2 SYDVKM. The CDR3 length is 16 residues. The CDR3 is CASSPWVVGEYSPLHF. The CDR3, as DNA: TGTGCCAGCAGTCCCTGGGTTGTGGGCGAGTATTCACCCCTCCACTTT.